The clone carrying this T cell receptor beta chain was counted between two and nine times. Antigen: not known. All of the donors were Caucasians in good health. cDNA molecules carried unique molecular identifiers, and template switching added a universal primer site. Using its own MiXCR run on the 5' RACE reads, TCRdb lists one record per CDR3 protein. The sample has 200,000 to 250,000 distinct CDR3 sequences; more than 9.5% are singletons. The CDR3 loop spans 15 amino acids. CDR1 is SGHDN, CDR2 FVKESK, per germline. Trimming took 0 bases from V and 6 from J; bases not matched to a gene: 4. This sample stems from a study of identical twins. General study findings and limits: Among monozygotic twins, out-of-frame TCR alpha sharing exceeded what models predicted.

These data also formed part of another study, on yellow fever vaccine responses in identical twins.

Sequencing used memory (CD45RO+) T cells sorted from blood. This receptor was obtained from a woman under 30 in good health. This chain uses TRBV14 with TRBJ2-1; 8 bases are a match to TRBD1. The CDR3 sequence is CASSQETGGGNEQFF. The CDR3 DNA is TGTGCCAGCAGCCAAGAAACAGGGGGAGGCAATGAGCAGTTCTTC.